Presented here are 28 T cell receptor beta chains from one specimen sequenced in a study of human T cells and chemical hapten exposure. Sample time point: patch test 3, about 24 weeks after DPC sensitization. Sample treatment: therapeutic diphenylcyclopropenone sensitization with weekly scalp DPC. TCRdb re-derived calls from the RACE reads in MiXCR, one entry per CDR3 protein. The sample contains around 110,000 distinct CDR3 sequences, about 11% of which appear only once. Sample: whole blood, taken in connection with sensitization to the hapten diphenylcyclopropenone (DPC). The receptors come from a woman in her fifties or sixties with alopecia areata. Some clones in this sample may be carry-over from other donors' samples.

In DNA form, the CDR3 reads TGTGCCAGCGTCGGGAGGCCCGGTGGGACAGATACGCAGTATTTT. Its translation is CASVGRPGGTDTQYF. This rearrangement joins TRBV27 to TRBJ2-3; TRBD2 agrees at 7 bases. V lost 8 bases, J lost 3 bases, and 11 bases stayed unmatched. The CDR3 consists of 15 residues. Looked up from germline, CDR1 is MNHEY and CDR2 is SMNVEV (reference sequence).

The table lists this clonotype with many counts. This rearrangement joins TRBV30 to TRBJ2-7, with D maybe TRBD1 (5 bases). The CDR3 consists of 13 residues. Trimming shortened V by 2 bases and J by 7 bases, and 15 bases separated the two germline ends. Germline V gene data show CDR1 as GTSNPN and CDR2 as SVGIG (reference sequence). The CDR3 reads CAWSLKGQWEQYF. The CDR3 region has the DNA TGTGCCTGGAGTCTCAAGGGGCAATGGGAGCAGTACTTC.

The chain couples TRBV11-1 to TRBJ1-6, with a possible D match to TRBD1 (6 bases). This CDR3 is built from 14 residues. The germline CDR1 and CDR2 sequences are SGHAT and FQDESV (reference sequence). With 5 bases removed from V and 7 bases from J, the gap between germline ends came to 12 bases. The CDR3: CASSLNRVNSPLHF. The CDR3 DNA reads TGTGCCAGCAGCCTAAACAGGGTGAATTCACCCCTCCACTTT.

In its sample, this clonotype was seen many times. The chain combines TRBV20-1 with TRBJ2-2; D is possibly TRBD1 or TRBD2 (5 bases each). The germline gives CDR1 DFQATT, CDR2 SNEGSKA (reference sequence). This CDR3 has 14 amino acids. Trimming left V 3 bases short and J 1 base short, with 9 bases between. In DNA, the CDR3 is TGCAGTGCTAGGGTTGGGGGGAACACCGGGGAGCTGTTTTTT. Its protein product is CSARVGGNTGELFF.

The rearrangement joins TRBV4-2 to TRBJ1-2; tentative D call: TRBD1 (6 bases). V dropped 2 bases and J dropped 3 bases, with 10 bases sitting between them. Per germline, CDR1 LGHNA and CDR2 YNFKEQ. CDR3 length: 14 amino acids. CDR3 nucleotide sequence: TGTGCCAGCAGCCAAAGAGACAGGTACTATGGCTACACCTTC. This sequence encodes CASSQRDRYYGYTF.

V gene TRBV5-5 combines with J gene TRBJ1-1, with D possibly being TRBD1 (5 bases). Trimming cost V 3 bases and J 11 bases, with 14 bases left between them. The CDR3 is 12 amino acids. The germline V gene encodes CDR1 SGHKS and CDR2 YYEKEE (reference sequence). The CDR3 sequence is CASSWGTERAFF. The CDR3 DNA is TGTGCCAGCAGCTGGGGGACGGAGAGGGCTTTCTTT.

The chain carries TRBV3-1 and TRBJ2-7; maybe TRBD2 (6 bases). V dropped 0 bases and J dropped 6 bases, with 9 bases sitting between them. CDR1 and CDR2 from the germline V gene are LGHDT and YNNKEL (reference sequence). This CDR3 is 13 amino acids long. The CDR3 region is CASSQDRRGEQYF. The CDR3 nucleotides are TGTGCCAGCAGCCAAGATAGGCGGGGCGAGCAGTACTTC.

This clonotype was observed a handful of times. CDR3 region: CASRWGTVSEAFF. DNA of the CDR3: TGTGCCAGCAGGTGGGGGACTGTATCTGAAGCTTTCTTT. This chain uses TRBV6-1 with TRBJ1-1; TRBD1 might be the D (5 bases). The V end lost 6 bases, the J end lost 6 bases, and 14 bases lay between the germline ends. Germline CDR1 reads MNHNS; CDR2 reads SASEGT. The CDR3 contains 13 residues.

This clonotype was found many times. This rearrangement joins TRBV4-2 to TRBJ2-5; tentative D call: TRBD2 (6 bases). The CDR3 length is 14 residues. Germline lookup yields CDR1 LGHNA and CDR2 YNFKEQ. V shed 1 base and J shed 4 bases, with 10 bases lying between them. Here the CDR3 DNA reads TGTGCCAGCAGCCAAGGCCAGGAGGGAGAGACCCAGTACTTC. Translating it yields CASSQGQEGETQYF.

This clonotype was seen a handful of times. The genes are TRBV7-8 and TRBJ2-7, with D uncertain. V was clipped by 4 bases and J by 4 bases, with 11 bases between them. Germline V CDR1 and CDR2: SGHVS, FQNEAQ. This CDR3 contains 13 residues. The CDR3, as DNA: TGTGCCAGCAGCTCCGCGACTCCGTACGAGCAGTACTTC. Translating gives CASSSATPYEQYF.

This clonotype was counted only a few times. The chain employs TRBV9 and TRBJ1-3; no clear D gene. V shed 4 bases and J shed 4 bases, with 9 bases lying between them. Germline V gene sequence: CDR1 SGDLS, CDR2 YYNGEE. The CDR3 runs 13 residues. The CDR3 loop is CASSPRAGNTIYF. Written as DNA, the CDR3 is TGTGCCAGCAGCCCCCGAGCCGGAAACACCATATATTTT. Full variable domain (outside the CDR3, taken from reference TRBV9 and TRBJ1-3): DSGVTQTPKHLITATGQRVTLRCSPRSGDLSVYWYQQSLDQGLQFLIQYYNGEERAKGNILERFSAQQFPDLHSELNLSSLELGDSALYFCASSPRAGNTIYFGEGSWLTVV.

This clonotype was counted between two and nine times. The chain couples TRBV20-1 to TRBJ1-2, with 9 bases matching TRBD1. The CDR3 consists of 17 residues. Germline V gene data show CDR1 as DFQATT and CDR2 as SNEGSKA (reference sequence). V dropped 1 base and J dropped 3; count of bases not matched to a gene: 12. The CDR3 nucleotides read TGCAGTGCTAGAGCCACGGGACAGGGAGTAAGGGACTATGGCTACACCTTC. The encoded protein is CSARATGQGVRDYGYTF.

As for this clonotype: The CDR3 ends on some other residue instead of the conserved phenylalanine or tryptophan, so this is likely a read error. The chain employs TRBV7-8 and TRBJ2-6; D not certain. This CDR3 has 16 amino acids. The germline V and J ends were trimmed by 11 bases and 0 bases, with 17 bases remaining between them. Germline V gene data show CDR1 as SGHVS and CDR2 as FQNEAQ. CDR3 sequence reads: CALSLSSSSGANVLTS. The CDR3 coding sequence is TGTGCCCTATCTTTGTCTTCGTCCTCTGGGGCCAACGTCCTGACTTCC.

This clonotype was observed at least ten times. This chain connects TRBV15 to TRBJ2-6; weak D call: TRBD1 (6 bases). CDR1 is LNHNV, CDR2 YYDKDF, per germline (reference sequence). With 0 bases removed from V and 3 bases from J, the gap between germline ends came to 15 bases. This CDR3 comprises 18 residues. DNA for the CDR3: TGTGCCACCAGCAGAGATCTCCAGCAGGGGTTTGGGGCCAACGTCCTGACTTTC. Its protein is CATSRDLQQGFGANVLTF.

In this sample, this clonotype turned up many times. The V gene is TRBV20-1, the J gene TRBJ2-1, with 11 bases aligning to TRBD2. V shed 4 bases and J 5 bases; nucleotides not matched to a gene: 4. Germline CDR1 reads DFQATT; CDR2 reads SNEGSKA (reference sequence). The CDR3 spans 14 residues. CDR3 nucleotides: TGCAGTGCTATTCAGACTAGCGGGGACAATGAGCAGTTCTTC. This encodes CSAIQTSGDNEQFF.

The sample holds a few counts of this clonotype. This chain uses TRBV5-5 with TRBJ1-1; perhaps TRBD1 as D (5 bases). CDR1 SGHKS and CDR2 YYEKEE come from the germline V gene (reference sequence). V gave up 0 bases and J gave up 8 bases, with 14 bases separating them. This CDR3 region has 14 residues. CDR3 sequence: CASSLAVRGLEAFF. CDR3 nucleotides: TGTGCCAGCAGCTTGGCCGTAAGGGGCTTAGAAGCTTTCTTT.

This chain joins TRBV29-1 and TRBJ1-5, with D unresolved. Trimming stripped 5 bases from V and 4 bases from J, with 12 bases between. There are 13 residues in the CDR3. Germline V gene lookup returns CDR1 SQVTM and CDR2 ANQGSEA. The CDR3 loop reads CSVPGPCNQPQHF. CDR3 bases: TGCAGCGTTCCCGGTCCCTGTAATCAGCCCCAGCATTTT.

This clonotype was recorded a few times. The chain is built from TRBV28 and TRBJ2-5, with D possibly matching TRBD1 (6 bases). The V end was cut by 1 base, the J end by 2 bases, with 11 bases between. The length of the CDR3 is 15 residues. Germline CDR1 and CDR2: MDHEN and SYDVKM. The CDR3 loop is CASSLSGTGQETQYF. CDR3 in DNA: TGTGCCAGCAGTTTATCAGGAACAGGGCAAGAGACCCAGTACTTC. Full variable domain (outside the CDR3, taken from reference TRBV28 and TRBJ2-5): DVKVTQSSRYLVKRTGEKVFLECVQDMDHENMFWYRQDPGLGLRLIYFSYDVKMKEKGDIPEGYSVSREKKERFSLILESASTNQTSMYLCASSLSGTGQETQYFGPGTRLLVL.

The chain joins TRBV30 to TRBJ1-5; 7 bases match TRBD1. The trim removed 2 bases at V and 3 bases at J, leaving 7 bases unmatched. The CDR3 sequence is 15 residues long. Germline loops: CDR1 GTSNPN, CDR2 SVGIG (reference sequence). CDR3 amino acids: CAWSQSGQPNQPQHF. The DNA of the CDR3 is TGTGCCTGGAGTCAATCGGGACAGCCCAATCAGCCCCAGCATTTT.

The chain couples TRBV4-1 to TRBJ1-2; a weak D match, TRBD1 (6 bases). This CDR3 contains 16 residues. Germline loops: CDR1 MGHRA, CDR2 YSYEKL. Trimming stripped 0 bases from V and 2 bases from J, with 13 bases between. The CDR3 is CASSQEQGPQNYGYTF. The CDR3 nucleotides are TGCGCCAGCAGCCAAGAACAGGGCCCTCAGAACTATGGCTACACCTTC.

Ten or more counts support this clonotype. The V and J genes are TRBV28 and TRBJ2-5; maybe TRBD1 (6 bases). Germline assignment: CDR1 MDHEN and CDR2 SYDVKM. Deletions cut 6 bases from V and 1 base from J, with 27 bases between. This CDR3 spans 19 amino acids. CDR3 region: CASSEGGYKVRIAQETQYF. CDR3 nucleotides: TGTGCCAGCAGCGAAGGGGGATATAAAGTACGGATCGCCCAAGAGACCCAGTACTTC.

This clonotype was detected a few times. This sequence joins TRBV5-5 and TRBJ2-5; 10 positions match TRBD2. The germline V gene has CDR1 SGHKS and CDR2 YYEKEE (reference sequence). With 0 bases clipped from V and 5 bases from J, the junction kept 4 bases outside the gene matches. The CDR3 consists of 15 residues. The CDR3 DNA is TGTGCCAGCAGCTTGGTTATACTAGCGGGGGAGACCCAGTACTTC. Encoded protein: CASSLVILAGETQYF.

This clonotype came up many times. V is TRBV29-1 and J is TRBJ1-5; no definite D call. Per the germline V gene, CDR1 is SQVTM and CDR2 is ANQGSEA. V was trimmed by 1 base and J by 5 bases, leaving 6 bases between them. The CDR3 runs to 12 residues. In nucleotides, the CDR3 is TGCAGCGTTGAAGGGAACGATCAGCCCCAGCATTTT. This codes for CSVEGNDQPQHF.

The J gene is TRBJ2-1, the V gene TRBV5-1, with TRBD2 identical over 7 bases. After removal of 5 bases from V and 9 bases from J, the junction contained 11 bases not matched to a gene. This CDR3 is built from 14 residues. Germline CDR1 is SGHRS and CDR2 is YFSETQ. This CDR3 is CASSNGDYLSEQFF. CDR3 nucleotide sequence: TGCGCCAGCAGTAACGGGGACTACCTCTCTGAGCAGTTCTTC.

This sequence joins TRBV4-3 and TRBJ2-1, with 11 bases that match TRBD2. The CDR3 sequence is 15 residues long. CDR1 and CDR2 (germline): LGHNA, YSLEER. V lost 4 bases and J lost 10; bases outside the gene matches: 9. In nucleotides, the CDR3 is TGCGCCAGCAGCCGGGCCACTAGCGGGAGTGGGGAGCAGTTCTTC. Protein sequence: CASSRATSGSGEQFF.

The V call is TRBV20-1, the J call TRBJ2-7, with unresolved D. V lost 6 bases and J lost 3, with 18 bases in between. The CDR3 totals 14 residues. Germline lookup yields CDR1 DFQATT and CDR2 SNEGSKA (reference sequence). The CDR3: CSAQDRLEYYEQYF. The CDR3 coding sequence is TGCAGTGCCCAAGATCGGCTAGAATACTACGAGCAGTACTTC.

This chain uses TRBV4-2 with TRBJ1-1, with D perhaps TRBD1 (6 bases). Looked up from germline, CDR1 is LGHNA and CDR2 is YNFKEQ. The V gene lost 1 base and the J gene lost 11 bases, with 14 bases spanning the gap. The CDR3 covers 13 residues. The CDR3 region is CASSQVRGGRAFF. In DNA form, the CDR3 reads TGTGCCAGCAGCCAAGTAAGGGGGGGAAGGGCTTTCTTT.

The CDR3 reads CSVSGTGGDEQFF. For the CDR3, the DNA is TGCAGCGTTTCCGGGACAGGGGGGGATGAGCAGTTCTTC. The chain employs TRBV29-1 and TRBJ2-1, with TRBD1 identical over 11 bases. CDR3 length equals 13 residues. The germline gives CDR1 SQVTM, CDR2 ANQGSEA. V was pared by 5 bases and J by 8 bases, with 5 bases of the junction left unmatched.